This TCR beta chain is drawn from a study of cytomegalovirus exposure and HLA in healthy donors. PCR used 60 Vbeta primers and 13 Jbeta primers. Sequencing was performed with immunoSEQ multiplex PCR; in TCRdb, only in-frame clones are kept and a portion is missing. In the table there are about 190,000 clones, roughly 81% of which are singletons. The V and J ends lost 5 bases and 0 bases, in that order; junction bases with no gene match: 3. There are 16 residues in the CDR3. From germline, CDR1 is SGHAT and CDR2 FQDESV (reference sequence). This chain links TRBV11-1 with TRBJ2-4; TRBD2 matches 11 bases. The material sequenced was PBMCs. The receptor's source is a woman under 40 in good health and CMV-seropositive. The CDR3 protein is CASSPGLAGAKNIQYF. The CDR3 DNA reads TGTGCCAGCAGCCCCGGACTAGCGGGAGCCAAAAACATTCAGTACTTC. Full variable domain (remainder filled in from reference TRBV11-1 and TRBJ2-4): EAEVAQSPRYKITEKSQAVAFWCDPISGHATLYWYRQILGQGPELLVQFQDESVVDDSQLPKDRFSAERLKGVDSTLKIQPAELGDSAMYLCASSPGLAGAKNIQYFGAGTRLSVL.